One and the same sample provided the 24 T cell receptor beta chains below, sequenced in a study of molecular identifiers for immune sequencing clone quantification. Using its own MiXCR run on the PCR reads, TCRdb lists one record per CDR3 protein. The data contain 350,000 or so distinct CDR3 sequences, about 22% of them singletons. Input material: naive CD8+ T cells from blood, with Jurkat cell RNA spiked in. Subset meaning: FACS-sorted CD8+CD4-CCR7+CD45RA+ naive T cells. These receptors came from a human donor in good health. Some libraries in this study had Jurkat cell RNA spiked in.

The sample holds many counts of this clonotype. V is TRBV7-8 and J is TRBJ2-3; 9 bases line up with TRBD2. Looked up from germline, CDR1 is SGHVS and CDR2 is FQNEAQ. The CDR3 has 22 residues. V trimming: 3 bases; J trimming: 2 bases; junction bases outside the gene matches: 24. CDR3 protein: CASSLGRGPTSRGGWATDTQYF. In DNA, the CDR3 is TGTGCCAGCAGCTTGGGGAGAGGCCCCACTTCGCGGGGGGGTTGGGCCACAGATACGCAGTATTTT.

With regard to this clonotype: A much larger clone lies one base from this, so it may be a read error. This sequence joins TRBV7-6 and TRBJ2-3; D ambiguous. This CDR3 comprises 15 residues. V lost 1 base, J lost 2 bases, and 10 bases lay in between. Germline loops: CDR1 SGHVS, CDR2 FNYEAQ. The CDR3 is CASSLEWVNTDTQYF. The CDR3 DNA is TGTGCCAGCAGCTTAGAGTGGGTCAACACAGATACGCAGTATTTT.

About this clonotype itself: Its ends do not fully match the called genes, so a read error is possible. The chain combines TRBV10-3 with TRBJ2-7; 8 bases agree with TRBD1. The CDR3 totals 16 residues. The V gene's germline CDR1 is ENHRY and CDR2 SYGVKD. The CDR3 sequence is CATSDPGQGVLYEQYF. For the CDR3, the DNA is TGTGCCACCAGTGACCCCGGACAGGGAGTACTCTACGAGCAGTACTTC.

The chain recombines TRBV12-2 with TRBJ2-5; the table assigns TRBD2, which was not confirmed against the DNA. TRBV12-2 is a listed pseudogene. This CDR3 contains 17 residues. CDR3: CASRLPWTSGSSETQYF. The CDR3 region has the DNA TGTGCAAGTCGCTTACCCTGGACTAGCGGGAGCAGCGAGACCCAGTACTTC.

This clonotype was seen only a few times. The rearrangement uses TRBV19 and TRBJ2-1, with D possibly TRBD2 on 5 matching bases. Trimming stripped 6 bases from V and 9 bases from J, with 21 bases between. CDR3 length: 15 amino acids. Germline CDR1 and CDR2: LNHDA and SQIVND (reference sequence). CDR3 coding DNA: TGTGCCAGTAGGGGAGAGGGTTCCCCGTTCGGTGAGCAGTTCTTC. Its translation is CASRGEGSPFGEQFF.

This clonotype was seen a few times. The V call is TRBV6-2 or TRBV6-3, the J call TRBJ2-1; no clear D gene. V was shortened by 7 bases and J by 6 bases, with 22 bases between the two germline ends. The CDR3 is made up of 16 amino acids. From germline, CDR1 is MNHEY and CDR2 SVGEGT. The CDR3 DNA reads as TGTGCCAGCACCCTCCGGGCTAGTTCATTACTCAATGAGCAGTTCTTC. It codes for CASTLRASSLLNEQFF.

The CDR3 nucleotides read TGTGCCAGCAGCCACTGGCTGTCCATCGGAGACAATGAGCAGTTCTTC. It yields the protein CASSHWLSIGDNEQFF. V gene TRBV25-1 combines with J gene TRBJ2-1; D remains unclear. Germline V gives CDR1 MGHDK, CDR2 SYGVNS. V dropped 6 bases and J dropped 5 bases, with 20 bases sitting between them. The CDR3 contains 16 residues.

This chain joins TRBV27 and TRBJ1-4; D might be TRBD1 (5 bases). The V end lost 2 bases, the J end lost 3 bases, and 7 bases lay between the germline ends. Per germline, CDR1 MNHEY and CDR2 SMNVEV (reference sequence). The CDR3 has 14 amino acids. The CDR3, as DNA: TGTGCCAGCAGTTTAGAGGGGTCTAATGAAAAACTGTTTTTT. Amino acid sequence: CASSLEGSNEKLFF.

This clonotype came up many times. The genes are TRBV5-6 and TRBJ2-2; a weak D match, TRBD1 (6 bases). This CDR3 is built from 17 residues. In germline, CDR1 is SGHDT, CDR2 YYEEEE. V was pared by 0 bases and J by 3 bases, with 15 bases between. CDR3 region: CASSLDRVRLDTGELFF. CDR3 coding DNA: TGTGCCAGCAGCTTGGACAGGGTGCGGTTGGACACCGGGGAGCTGTTTTTT.

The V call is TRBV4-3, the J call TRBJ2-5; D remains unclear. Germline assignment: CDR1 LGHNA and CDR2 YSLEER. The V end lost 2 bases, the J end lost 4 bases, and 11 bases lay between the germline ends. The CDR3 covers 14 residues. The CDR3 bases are TGCGCCAGCAGCCAATACTCTAAGGGAGAGACCCAGTACTTC. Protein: CASSQYSKGETQYF.

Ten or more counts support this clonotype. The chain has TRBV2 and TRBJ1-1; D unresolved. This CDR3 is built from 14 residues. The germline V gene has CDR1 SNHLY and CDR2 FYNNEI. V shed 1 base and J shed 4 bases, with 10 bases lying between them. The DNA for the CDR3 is TGTGCCAGCAGTGAAGGTGGAGTAAGCACTGAAGCTTTCTTT. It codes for CASSEGGVSTEAFF.

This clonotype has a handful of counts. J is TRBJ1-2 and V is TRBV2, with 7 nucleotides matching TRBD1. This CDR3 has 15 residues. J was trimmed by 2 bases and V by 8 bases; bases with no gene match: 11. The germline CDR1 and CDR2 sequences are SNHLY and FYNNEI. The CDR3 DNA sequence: TGTGCCAGCGGAGGACAGGCCCTAATGAACTATGGCTACACCTTC. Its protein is CASGGQALMNYGYTF.

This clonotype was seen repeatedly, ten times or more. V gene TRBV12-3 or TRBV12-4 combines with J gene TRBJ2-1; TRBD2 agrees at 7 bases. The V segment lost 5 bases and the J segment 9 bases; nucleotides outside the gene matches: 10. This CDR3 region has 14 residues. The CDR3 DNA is TGTGCCAGCAGTCCTACTAGCGATGGGGGTGAGCAGTTCTTC. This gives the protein CASSPTSDGGEQFF.

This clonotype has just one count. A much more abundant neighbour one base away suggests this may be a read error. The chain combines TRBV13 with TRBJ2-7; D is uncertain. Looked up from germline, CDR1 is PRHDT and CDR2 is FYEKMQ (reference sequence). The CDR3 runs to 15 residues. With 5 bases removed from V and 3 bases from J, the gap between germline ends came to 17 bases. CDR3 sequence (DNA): TGTGCCAGCAGCGGCTCGGACCAAGGAATCTACGAGCAGTACTTC. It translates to CASSGSDQGIYEQYF.

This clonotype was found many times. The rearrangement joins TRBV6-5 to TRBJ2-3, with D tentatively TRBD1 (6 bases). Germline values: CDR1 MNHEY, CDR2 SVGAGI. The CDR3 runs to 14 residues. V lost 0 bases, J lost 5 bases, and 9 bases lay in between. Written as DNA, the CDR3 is TGTGCCAGCAGTTACTCCAGGGGTGGAGATACGCAGTATTTT. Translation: CASSYSRGGDTQYF.

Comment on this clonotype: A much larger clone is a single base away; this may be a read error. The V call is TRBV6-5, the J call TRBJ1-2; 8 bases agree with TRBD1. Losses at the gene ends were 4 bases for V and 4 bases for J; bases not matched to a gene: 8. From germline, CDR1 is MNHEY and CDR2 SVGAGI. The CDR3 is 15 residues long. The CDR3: CASSLTGDLLYGYTF. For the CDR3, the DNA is TGTGCCAGCAGTTTGACAGGGGACCTTCTCTATGGCTACACCTTC.

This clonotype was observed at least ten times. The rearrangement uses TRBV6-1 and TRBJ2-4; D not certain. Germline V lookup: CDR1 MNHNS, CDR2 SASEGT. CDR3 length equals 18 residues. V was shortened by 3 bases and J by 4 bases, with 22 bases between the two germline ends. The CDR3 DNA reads TGTGCCAGCAGTGACAGACGTCCCCCAGCGAAGCAAAAAAACATTCAGTACTTC. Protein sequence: CASSDRRPPAKQKNIQYF.

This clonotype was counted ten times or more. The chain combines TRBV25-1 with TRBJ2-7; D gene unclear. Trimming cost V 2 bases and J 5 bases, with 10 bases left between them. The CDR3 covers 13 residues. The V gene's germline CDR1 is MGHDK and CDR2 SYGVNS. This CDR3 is CASSEIRLNEQYF. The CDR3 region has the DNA TGTGCCAGCAGTGAAATTCGGCTGAACGAGCAGTACTTC.

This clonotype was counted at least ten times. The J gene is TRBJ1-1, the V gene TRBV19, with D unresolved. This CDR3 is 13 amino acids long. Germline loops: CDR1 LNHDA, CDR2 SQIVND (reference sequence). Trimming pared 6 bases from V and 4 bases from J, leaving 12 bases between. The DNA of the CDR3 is TGTGCCAGTAGACTCTCAGCCCCCACTGAAGCTTTCTTT. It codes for CASRLSAPTEAFF.

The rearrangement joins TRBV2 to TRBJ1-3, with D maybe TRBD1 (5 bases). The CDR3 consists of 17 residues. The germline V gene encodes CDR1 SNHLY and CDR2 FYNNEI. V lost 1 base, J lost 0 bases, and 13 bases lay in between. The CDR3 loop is CASSEVGRSDSGNTIYF. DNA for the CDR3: TGTGCCAGCAGTGAAGTGGGACGATCAGACTCTGGAAACACCATATATTTT.

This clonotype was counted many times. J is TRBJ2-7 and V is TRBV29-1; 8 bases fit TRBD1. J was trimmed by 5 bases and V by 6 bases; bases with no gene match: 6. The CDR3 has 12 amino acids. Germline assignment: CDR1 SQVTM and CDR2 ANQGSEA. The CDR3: CSVRTGSHEQYF. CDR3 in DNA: TGCAGCGTGAGGACAGGGTCCCACGAGCAGTACTTC.

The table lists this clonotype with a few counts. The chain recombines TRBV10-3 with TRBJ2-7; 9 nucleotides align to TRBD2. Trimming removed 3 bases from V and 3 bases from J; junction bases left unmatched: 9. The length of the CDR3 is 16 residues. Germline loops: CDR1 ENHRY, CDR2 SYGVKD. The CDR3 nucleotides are TGTGCCATCAGTGACCCCAGCGGGGGGAACTACTACGAGCAGTACTTC. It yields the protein CAISDPSGGNYYEQYF.

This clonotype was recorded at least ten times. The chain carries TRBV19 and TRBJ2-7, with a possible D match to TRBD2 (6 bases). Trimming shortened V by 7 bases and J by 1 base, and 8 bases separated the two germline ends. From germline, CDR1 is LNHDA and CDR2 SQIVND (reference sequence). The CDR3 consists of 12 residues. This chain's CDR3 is CASTAGSYEQYF. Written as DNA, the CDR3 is TGTGCCAGTACAGCGGGTTCCTACGAGCAGTACTTC.

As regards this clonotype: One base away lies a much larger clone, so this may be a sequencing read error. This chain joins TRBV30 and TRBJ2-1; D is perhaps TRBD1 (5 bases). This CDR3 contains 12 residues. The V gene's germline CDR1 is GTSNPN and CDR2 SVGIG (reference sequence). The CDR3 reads CAWSPAREEQSF. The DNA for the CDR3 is TGTGCCTGGAGTCCGGCCAGGGAAGAGCAGTCCTTC.